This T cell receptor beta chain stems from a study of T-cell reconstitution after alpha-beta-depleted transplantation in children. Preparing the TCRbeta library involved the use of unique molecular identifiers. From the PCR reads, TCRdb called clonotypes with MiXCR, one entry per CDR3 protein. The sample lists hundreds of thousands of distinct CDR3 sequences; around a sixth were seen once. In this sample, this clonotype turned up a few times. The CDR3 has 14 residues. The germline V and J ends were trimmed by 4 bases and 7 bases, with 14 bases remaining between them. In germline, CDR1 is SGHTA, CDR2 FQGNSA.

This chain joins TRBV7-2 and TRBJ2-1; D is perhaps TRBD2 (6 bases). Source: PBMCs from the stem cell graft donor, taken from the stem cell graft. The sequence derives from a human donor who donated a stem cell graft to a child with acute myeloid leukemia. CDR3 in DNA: TGTGCCAGCAGCTCGGGGGTACTGAAGAATGAGCAGTTCTTC. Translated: CASSSGVLKNEQFF.